These 4 T cell receptor beta chains were all obtained from the same sample, sequenced in a study of blood T cell dynamics during melanoma immunotherapy. The repertoire was sequenced with immunoSEQ multiplex PCR; TCRdb's copy has only in-frame clones and lacks some. The table lists 12,000 or so clones, just under 90% of them singletons. Time point denoted: pre-treatment baseline. Sequences were derived from blood, sampled from a patient treated with checkpoint blockade. The receptors stem from a human donor with melanoma.

The gene calls are TRBV19 and TRBJ2-5; D call uncertain. The germline CDR1 and CDR2 sequences are LNHDA and SQIVND (reference sequence). The CDR3 length is 13 residues. V shed 6 bases and J shed 6 bases, with 14 bases lying between them. The CDR3 DNA follows: TGTGCCAGTAGGCCCAGTGGGTATCAGACCCAGTACTTC. Translation gives CASRPSGYQTQYF.

The chain joins TRBV5-1 to TRBJ1-1; 7 nucleotides align to TRBD1. V lost 2 bases and J lost 0; bases outside the gene matches: 4. This CDR3 region has 15 residues. Germline assignment: CDR1 SGHRS and CDR2 YFSETQ. The CDR3 spells CASSLGDRMNTEAFF. DNA for the CDR3: TGCGCCAGCAGCTTAGGGGACAGAATGAACACTGAAGCTTTCTTT.

Written as DNA, the CDR3 is TGCGCCAGCAGCCAGGGACCATTCACCGAGCAGTACTTC. It yields the protein CASSQGPFTEQYF. V and J are TRBV10-1 and TRBJ2-7; D possibly uses TRBD1 or TRBD2 (5 bases each). V gave up 6 bases and J gave up 6 bases, with 15 bases separating them. This CDR3 has 13 residues. Per the germline V gene, CDR1 is WNHNN and CDR2 is SYGVQD (reference sequence).

CDR3 DNA sequence: TGCGCCAGCAGCTCCTCTAGCGGGAGTCCTTCCTACAATGAGCAGTTCTTC. Protein: CASSSSSGSPSYNEQFF. The chain combines TRBV5-1 with TRBJ2-1; 10 bases are a match to TRBD2. V lost 3 bases to trimming and J lost 1 base; unmatched junction nucleotides: 7. Germline CDR1 reads SGHRS; CDR2 reads YFSETQ. The CDR3 runs to 17 residues.